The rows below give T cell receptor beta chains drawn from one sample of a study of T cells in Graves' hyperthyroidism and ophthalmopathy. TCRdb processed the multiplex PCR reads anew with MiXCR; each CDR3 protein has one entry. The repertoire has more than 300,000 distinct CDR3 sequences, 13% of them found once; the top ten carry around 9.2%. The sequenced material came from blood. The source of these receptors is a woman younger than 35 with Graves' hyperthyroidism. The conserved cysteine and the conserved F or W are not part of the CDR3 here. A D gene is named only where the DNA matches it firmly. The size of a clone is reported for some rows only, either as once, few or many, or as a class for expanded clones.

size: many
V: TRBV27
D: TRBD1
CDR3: ASSSGQDYEQY

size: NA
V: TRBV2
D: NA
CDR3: ASRVGFTGGRTEAF

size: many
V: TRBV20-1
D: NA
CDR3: SAPPGGGNEQF

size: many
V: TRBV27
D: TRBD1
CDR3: ASRDRGLEQY

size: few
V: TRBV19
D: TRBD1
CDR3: ASKWGQISNQPQH

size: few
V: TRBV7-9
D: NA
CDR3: ASSLDQDYGYT

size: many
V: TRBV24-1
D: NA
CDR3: ATPLTAFLYNEQF

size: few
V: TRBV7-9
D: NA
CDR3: ASSLPLQPQH

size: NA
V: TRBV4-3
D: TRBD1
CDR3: ASSHLDRGNEQF

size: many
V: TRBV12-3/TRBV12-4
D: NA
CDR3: ASSLRGNPSGNTIY

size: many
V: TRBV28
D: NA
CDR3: ATGGVQETQY

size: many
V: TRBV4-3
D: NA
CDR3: ASSQGTQSGDTQY

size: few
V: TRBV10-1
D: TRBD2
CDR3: ASSEFVSGGTDTQY

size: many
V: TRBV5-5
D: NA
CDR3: ASSSLRSYNEQF

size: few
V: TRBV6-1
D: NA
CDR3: ASSEGDRDTEAF

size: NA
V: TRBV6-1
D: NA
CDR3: ASSPWTGETQY

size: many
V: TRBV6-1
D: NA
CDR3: ASSSPDTSYGYT

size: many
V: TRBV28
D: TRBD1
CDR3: ASSSPTGGSLYEQY

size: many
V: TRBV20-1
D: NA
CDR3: SARPTYNEQF

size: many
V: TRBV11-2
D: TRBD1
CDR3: ASSSSPVRTGETQY

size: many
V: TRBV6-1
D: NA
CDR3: ASSETANTEAF

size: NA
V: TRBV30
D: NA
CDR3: AWSAQVQAGQPQH

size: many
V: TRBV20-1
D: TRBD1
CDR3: SALTGRWNGYT

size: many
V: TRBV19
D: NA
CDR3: ASSIRSATDSNQPQH

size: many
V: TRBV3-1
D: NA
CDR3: ASQREYPPRQF

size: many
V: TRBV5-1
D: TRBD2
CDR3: ASSLAPGGGSSYNEQF

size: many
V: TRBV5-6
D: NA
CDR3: ASSWQGRTEAF

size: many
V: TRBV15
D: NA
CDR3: ATSSPEERSYQETQY

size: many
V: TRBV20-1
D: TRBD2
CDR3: SASGRAYNEQF

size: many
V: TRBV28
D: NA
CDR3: ASSFPGAGNQPQH

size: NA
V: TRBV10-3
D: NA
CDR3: AISESFQPYNSDTQY

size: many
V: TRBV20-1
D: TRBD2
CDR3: SAAGAHTDTQY